This record looks at one T cell receptor (beta chain) sequence and its context. These data originate in a study of PD-L1 blockade in urothelial cancer. Study as a whole: Typically, measured as a median, blood samples had 140,000 or so T cells.

Every PCR got spiked synthetic TCR analog templates. Some clones are missing from TCRdb's copy, which holds only in-frame ones; the method was immunoSEQ multiplex PCR. The repertoire holds roughly 87,000 clones, about 90% seen once, with 4.5% to 7% in the top ten. CDR1 and CDR2 (germline): LGHNA, YSLEER. V lost 1 base and J lost 7; bases outside the gene matches: 10. The CDR3 runs 17 residues. The rearrangement links TRBV4-3 to TRBJ2-2; TRBD1 matches 9 bases. The sequencing here drew on PBMCs, taken around atezolizumab (anti-PD-L1) treatment. The origin of this receptor is a woman between 70 and 85 years old with urothelial cancer. This CDR3 reads CASSQVLTGGLGGELFF. For the CDR3, the DNA is TGCGCCAGCAGCCAAGTGTTGACAGGGGGATTAGGCGGGGAGCTGTTTTTT.